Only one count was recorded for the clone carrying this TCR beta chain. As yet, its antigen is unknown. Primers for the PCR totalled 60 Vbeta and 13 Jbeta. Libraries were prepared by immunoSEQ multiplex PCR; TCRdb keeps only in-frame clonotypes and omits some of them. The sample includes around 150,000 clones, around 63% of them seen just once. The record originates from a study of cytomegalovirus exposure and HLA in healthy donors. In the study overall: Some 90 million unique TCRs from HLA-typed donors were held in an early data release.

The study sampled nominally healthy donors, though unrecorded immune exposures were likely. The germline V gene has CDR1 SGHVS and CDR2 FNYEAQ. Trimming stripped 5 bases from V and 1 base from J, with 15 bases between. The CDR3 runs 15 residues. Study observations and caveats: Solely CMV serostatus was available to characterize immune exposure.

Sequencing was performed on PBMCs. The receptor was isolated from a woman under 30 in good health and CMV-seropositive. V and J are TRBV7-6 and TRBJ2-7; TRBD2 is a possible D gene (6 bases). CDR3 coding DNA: TGTGCCAGCAGCCTTTGGGCTAGCGCTTCCTACGAGCAGTACTTC. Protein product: CASSLWASASYEQYF.